These T cell receptor beta chains were read from a single sample in a study of CD8 T cells in ankylosing spondylitis. TCRdb called the 5' RACE reads again in MiXCR, with one record for every CDR3 protein. Here the sample spans 350,000 or so distinct CDR3 sequences, 7% to 9% being singletons. Input material: blood, either unsorted or a sorted T cell fraction (not recorded which). The receptor set was obtained from a male donor with ankylosing spondylitis. The CDR3 runs from the conserved cysteine through the conserved F or W. Each record gives: J gene, clone size, D gene, V gene, CDR3 protein, CDR3 DNA. The D gene is left open where the match is weak. The size field is filled for only some rows; it gives once, few, many or a size class.

j_gene: TRBJ2-7; abundance: -; d_gene: -; v_gene: TRBV12-3/TRBV12-4; CDR3aa: CASSRATQEQYF; CDR3nt: TGTGCCAGCAGCCGAGCTACCCAAGAGCAGTACTTC
j_gene: TRBJ2-3; abundance: many; d_gene: -; v_gene: TRBV29-1; CDR3aa: CSPYSGSTDTQYF; CDR3nt: TGCAGCCCCTACAGCGGGAGCACAGATACGCAGTATTTT
j_gene: TRBJ2-1; abundance: many; d_gene: TRBD1; v_gene: TRBV29-1; CDR3aa: CSVQPGQGLRSYNEQFF; CDR3nt: TGCAGCGTTCAGCCGGGACAGGGGTTAAGGTCCTACAATGAGCAGTTCTTC
j_gene: TRBJ1-1; abundance: -; d_gene: TRBD1; v_gene: TRBV6-1; CDR3aa: CASSDRDRGHAFF; CDR3nt: TGTGCCAGCAGTGACCGGGACAGGGGGCACGCTTTCTTT
j_gene: TRBJ2-1; abundance: few; d_gene: -; v_gene: TRBV27; CDR3aa: CASSLAGQKQFF; CDR3nt: TGTGCCAGCAGTTTAGCGGGCCAGAAGCAGTTCTTC
j_gene: TRBJ2-7; abundance: few; d_gene: TRBD2; v_gene: TRBV5-1; CDR3aa: CASSSDRTSPHEQYF; CDR3nt: TGCGCCAGCAGTTCTGATCGGACTAGCCCCCACGAGCAGTACTTC
j_gene: TRBJ2-7; abundance: many; d_gene: TRBD2; v_gene: TRBV29-1; CDR3aa: CSVLPRGDQGEQYF; CDR3nt: TGCAGCGTCCTTCCTCGGGGGGACCAGGGCGAGCAGTACTTC
j_gene: TRBJ1-3; abundance: few; d_gene: -; v_gene: TRBV12-3/TRBV12-4; CDR3aa: CASSYVYSGNTIYF; CDR3nt: TGTGCCAGCAGTTACGTATACTCTGGAAACACCATATATTTT
j_gene: TRBJ2-7; abundance: -; d_gene: TRBD1; v_gene: TRBV9; CDR3aa: CASSASGQVGSYEQYF; CDR3nt: TGTGCCAGCAGCGCCTCGGGACAGGTAGGATCCTACGAGCAGTACTTC
j_gene: TRBJ2-5; abundance: many; d_gene: -; v_gene: TRBV14; CDR3aa: CASSQNSGQETQYF; CDR3nt: TGTGCCAGCAGCCAAAACTCGGGACAAGAGACCCAGTACTTC
j_gene: TRBJ1-5; abundance: many; d_gene: -; v_gene: TRBV6-2/TRBV6-3; CDR3aa: CASSYPVIFSRALDQPQHF; CDR3nt: TGTGCCAGCAGTTACCCCGTTATCTTTTCCAGGGCGCTCGATCAGCCCCAGCATTTT
j_gene: TRBJ2-7; abundance: -; d_gene: -; v_gene: TRBV7-9; CDR3aa: CASSFLGPYEQYF; CDR3nt: TGTGCCAGCAGCTTCTTGGGTCCCTACGAGCAGTACTTC
j_gene: TRBJ2-5; abundance: -; d_gene: -; v_gene: TRBV12-3/TRBV12-4; CDR3aa: CASSRPGLRDGTQYF; CDR3nt: TGTGCCAGCAGTCGCCCGGGACTGCGCGATGGGACCCAGTACTTC
j_gene: TRBJ1-3; abundance: many; d_gene: TRBD1; v_gene: TRBV12-3/TRBV12-4; CDR3aa: CASSRLPGTGSGNTIYF; CDR3nt: TGTGCCAGCAGCCGGTTGCCGGGGACAGGCTCTGGAAACACCATATATTTT
j_gene: TRBJ2-1; abundance: many; d_gene: -; v_gene: TRBV11-1; CDR3aa: CASSTDIDEQFF; CDR3nt: TGTGCCAGCAGTACGGACATCGATGAGCAGTTCTTC
j_gene: TRBJ1-5; abundance: -; d_gene: TRBD1; v_gene: TRBV4-1; CDR3aa: CASSQDWGQDYYSNQPQHF; CDR3nt: TGCGCCAGCAGCCAAGATTGGGGACAGGATTATTATAGCAATCAGCCCCAGCATTTT
j_gene: TRBJ1-2; abundance: many; d_gene: -; v_gene: TRBV29-1; CDR3aa: CSVGADFYGYTF; CDR3nt: TGCAGCGTTGGGGCAGACTTTTATGGCTACACCTTC
j_gene: TRBJ1-2; abundance: few; d_gene: -; v_gene: TRBV30; CDR3aa: CAWMIKGMSYGYTF; CDR3nt: TGTGCCTGGATGATCAAGGGAATGAGCTATGGCTACACCTTC
j_gene: TRBJ2-1; abundance: many; d_gene: -; v_gene: TRBV5-1; CDR3aa: CASSLGTGVTYNEQFF; CDR3nt: TGCGCCAGCAGCTTGGGGACGGGAGTCACCTACAATGAGCAGTTCTTC
j_gene: TRBJ2-7; abundance: few; d_gene: -; v_gene: TRBV11-2; CDR3aa: CASSHNYEQYF; CDR3nt: TGTGCCAGCAGCCACAACTACGAGCAGTACTTC
j_gene: TRBJ1-5; abundance: -; d_gene: -; v_gene: TRBV20-1; CDR3aa: CSAKRWNSNQPQHF; CDR3nt: TGCAGTGCTAAGAGGTGGAATAGCAATCAGCCCCAGCATTTT
j_gene: TRBJ2-7; abundance: many; d_gene: TRBD1; v_gene: TRBV6-2/TRBV6-3; CDR3aa: CASSRGQAYEQYF; CDR3nt: TGTGCCAGCAGCCGGGGACAGGCCTACGAGCAGTACTTC
j_gene: TRBJ2-1; abundance: few; d_gene: TRBD2; v_gene: TRBV12-3/TRBV12-4; CDR3aa: CASSFRPSGRTYNEQFF; CDR3nt: TGTGCCAGCAGTTTTCGCCCTAGCGGGAGGACCTACAATGAGCAGTTCTTC
j_gene: TRBJ2-1; abundance: many; d_gene: -; v_gene: TRBV7-8; CDR3aa: CASSALGPTEQFF; CDR3nt: TGTGCCAGCAGCGCCCTTGGGCCGACTGAGCAGTTCTTC
j_gene: TRBJ2-3; abundance: many; d_gene: -; v_gene: TRBV7-7; CDR3aa: CASSLLPGEVDTQYF; CDR3nt: TGTGCCAGCAGCTTGCTTCCGGGAGAGGTAGATACGCAGTATTTT
j_gene: TRBJ1-2; abundance: -; d_gene: TRBD1; v_gene: TRBV5-1; CDR3aa: CASSPTGTGSNYGYTF; CDR3nt: TGCGCCAGCAGCCCCACCGGGACAGGGTCCAACTATGGCTACACCTTC
j_gene: TRBJ2-5; abundance: -; d_gene: -; v_gene: TRBV7-6; CDR3aa: CASSSTDIVTQYF; CDR3nt: TGTGCCAGCAGCTCCACTGACATAGTGACCCAGTACTTC
j_gene: TRBJ2-7; abundance: -; d_gene: -; v_gene: TRBV28; CDR3aa: CASGGSLREREQYF; CDR3nt: TGTGCCAGCGGGGGATCTCTACGGGAGCGCGAGCAGTACTTC
j_gene: TRBJ2-1; abundance: many; d_gene: TRBD2; v_gene: TRBV28; CDR3aa: CASSAGGSYNEQFF; CDR3nt: TGTGCCAGCAGTGCCGGGGGGTCCTACAATGAGCAGTTCTTC
j_gene: TRBJ2-7; abundance: few; d_gene: -; v_gene: TRBV4-3; CDR3aa: CASSQDRAGLITYEQYF; CDR3nt: TGCGCCAGCAGCCAAGATCGGGCAGGGCTCATCACCTACGAGCAGTACTTC
j_gene: TRBJ2-7; abundance: many; d_gene: -; v_gene: TRBV25-1; CDR3aa: CASSLQGFGSSYEQYF; CDR3nt: TGTGCCAGCAGTCTACAGGGTTTTGGGAGCTCCTACGAGCAGTACTTC
j_gene: TRBJ2-1; abundance: many; d_gene: TRBD1; v_gene: TRBV29-1; CDR3aa: CSAEEGQGVYNEQFF; CDR3nt: TGCAGCGCTGAAGAAGGACAGGGAGTTTACAATGAGCAGTTCTTC
j_gene: TRBJ2-2; abundance: few; d_gene: TRBD2; v_gene: TRBV4-1; CDR3aa: CASSHESGRGTGELFF; CDR3nt: TGCGCCAGCAGCCACGAAAGCGGGAGGGGTACCGGGGAGCTGTTTTTT
j_gene: TRBJ2-1; abundance: many; d_gene: -; v_gene: TRBV7-9; CDR3aa: CASSLLNLVPNEQFF; CDR3nt: TGTGCCAGCAGCTTATTGAATTTGGTCCCCAATGAGCAGTTCTTC
j_gene: TRBJ1-5; abundance: few; d_gene: -; v_gene: TRBV20-1; CDR3aa: CSASVGLSQPQHF; CDR3nt: TGCAGTGCTAGCGTTGGCCTTTCTCAGCCCCAGCATTTT
j_gene: TRBJ2-2; abundance: -; d_gene: -; v_gene: TRBV5-1; CDR3aa: CASSEGFTGELFF; CDR3nt: TGCGCCAGCAGCGAAGGGTTTACCGGGGAGCTGTTTTTT
j_gene: TRBJ2-1; abundance: -; d_gene: -; v_gene: TRBV20-1; CDR3aa: CSARDHLPTSTNEQFF; CDR3nt: TGCAGTGCTAGAGATCATTTGCCGACATCGACCAATGAGCAGTTCTTC
j_gene: TRBJ1-1; abundance: many; d_gene: TRBD1; v_gene: TRBV18; CDR3aa: CASSRTGQMNTEAFF; CDR3nt: TGTGCCAGCTCCCGGACGGGACAGATGAACACTGAAGCTTTCTTT
j_gene: TRBJ2-7; abundance: few; d_gene: -; v_gene: TRBV19; CDR3aa: CASSIGQKQYF; CDR3nt: TGTGCCAGTAGTATCGGGCAGAAGCAGTACTTC
j_gene: TRBJ2-2; abundance: many; d_gene: TRBD2; v_gene: TRBV12-3/TRBV12-4; CDR3aa: CASSSGTSGSVGTGELFF; CDR3nt: TGTGCCAGCAGTTCCGGGACTAGCGGGAGCGTTGGTACCGGGGAGCTGTTTTTT
j_gene: TRBJ2-3; abundance: many; d_gene: -; v_gene: TRBV12-5; CDR3aa: CASAWSKDTQYF; CDR3nt: TGTGCTAGTGCGTGGAGTAAGGATACGCAGTATTTT
j_gene: TRBJ2-5; abundance: -; d_gene: -; v_gene: TRBV9; CDR3aa: CASSVGSSPRTQYF; CDR3nt: TGTGCCAGCAGCGTAGGGTCCAGTCCAAGGACCCAGTACTTC
j_gene: TRBJ1-5; abundance: many; d_gene: -; v_gene: TRBV12-3/TRBV12-4; CDR3aa: CASSLVYNQPQHF; CDR3nt: TGTGCCAGCAGTTTAGTGTACAATCAGCCCCAGCATTTT
j_gene: TRBJ2-5; abundance: -; d_gene: -; v_gene: TRBV11-3; CDR3aa: CASSLGASNWETQYF; CDR3nt: TGTGCCAGCAGCTTAGGGGCATCTAATTGGGAGACCCAGTACTTC
j_gene: TRBJ2-7; abundance: -; d_gene: -; v_gene: TRBV18; CDR3aa: CASSPPGISYEQYF; CDR3nt: TGTGCCAGCTCACCACCGGGGATTTCCTACGAGCAGTACTTC